This TCR beta chain was identified during a study of T cells in localized non-small cell lung cancer. The protocol was immunoSEQ multiplex PCR, while the TCRdb copy is restricted to in-frame clones and leaves out a portion. This sample carries some 2,100 clones, 27% of them seen once, and the ten largest clones take around a sixth. Broader study findings: Adjacent lung exhibited a median of 57 among the 100 most abundant tumor clones. Of the tissues analyzed, uninvolved adjacent lung showed maximal T cell clonality, greater than tumor.

Lacking atypia, the adjacent lung had been sampled at least 2 cm away from the tumor margin. This clone is medium-sized. Antigen unknown. The V gene end was trimmed by 6 bases and the J gene end by 4 bases; junction bases not matched to a gene: 14. The CDR3 runs 17 residues. This sequence joins TRBV23-1 and TRBJ2-7; 11 nucleotides align to TRBD2. TRBV23-1 belongs to the ORF category, with a function that is uncertain. Sequences were derived from normal lung tissue next to the tumor, sampled before any cancer treatment. The receptor was isolated from a female donor at least 60 years old with stage I lung adenocarcinoma. The CDR3 DNA follows: TGCGCCAGCAGCCAAGGAACCGGGACTAGCGGATCATACGAGCAGTACTTC. Translated, it gives CASSQGTGTSGSYEQYF.